Sequencing of this T cell receptor beta chain was carried out in a study of shared clonotypes between healthy human individuals. Study summary: CD8 memory received one plate per donor, CD8 naive two, CD4 memory three and CD4 naive three.

Repertoires were generated with immunoSEQ multiplex PCR, while TCRdb's copy carries only in-frame clones and drops some. The sample contains about 1.5 million clones, 98% of which appear only once. All donors were healthy HIV-negative adults lacking recent acute infections or vaccinations. The CDR3 sequence is 17 residues long. The V end was cut by 2 bases, the J end by 0 bases, with 11 bases between. Germline values: CDR1 KGHSH, CDR2 LQKENI. This chain connects TRBV18 to TRBJ2-6, with D maybe TRBD1 (6 bases). Material for sequencing was naive CD4+ T cells sorted from blood. Subset specified: CD45RA+ positively selected. This TCR came from a young man in good health. The CDR3 here is CASSPEQGRSGANVLTF. In DNA, the CDR3 is TGTGCCAGCTCACCAGAACAGGGTCGCTCTGGGGCCAACGTCCTGACTTTC.